The clone carrying this TCR beta chain appeared once. The TCRbeta library was prepared with unique molecular identifiers. TCRdb passed the PCR reads through MiXCR, listing each CDR3 protein once. The sample records some 110,000 distinct CDR3 sequences, 10% being singletons. This sample is drawn from a study of T-cell reconstitution after alpha-beta-depleted transplantation in children. J was trimmed by 3 bases and V by 0 bases; bases with no gene match: 2. The CDR3 is made up of 15 amino acids. The germline V gene encodes CDR1 MNHEY and CDR2 SVGAGI. Sequenced material: PBMCs, taken before TCRalphabeta/CD19-depleted stem cell transplant. This TCR came from a boy between 2 and 15 years old with acute lymphoblastic leukemia, due to receive a stem cell transplant. The chain links TRBV6-5 to TRBJ2-3, with 8 bases lining up with TRBD2. CDR3 protein: CASSYSAGATDTQYF. CDR3 bases: TGTGCCAGCAGTTACTCAGCGGGGGCGACAGATACGCAGTATTTT.